The next 21 T cell receptor beta chains were all read from a single sample in a study of blood T cell repertoires in COVID-19 (dated by TCRdb to the early 2020s). The receptor library was made with the immunoSEQ multiplex PCR assay. The clones in this table, taken by TCRdb from immuneACCESS, are in-frame only. Not every clone is retained; where verified, under half of the shortfall comes from an unresolved V gene, and the cause of the rest is unknown. The sample yields 150,000 to 200,000 clones; approximately 85% were counted once. Approximately 7.7% of the sample comes from the top ten. Sequenced material: peripheral blood. Every receptor here comes from a woman aged 60-75 years with COVID-19, enrolled during active disease.

The chain joins TRBV6-5 to TRBJ1-5, with 7 bases identical to TRBD1. Germline V gene lookup returns CDR1 MNHEY and CDR2 SVGAGI. V lost 7 bases and J lost 4; bases outside the gene matches: 4. The CDR3 runs 13 residues. CDR3 residues: CASTDRDNQPQHF. The CDR3 DNA reads TGTGCCAGCACAGACAGGGATAATCAGCCCCAGCATTTT.

This clone was seen more than once but under ten times. The gene calls are TRBV3-1 (or the pseudogene TRBV3-2) and TRBJ2-5, with a possible D match to TRBD2 (6 bases). In germline, CDR1 is LGHDT, CDR2 YNNKEL (reference sequence). The CDR3 consists of 13 residues. V dropped 4 bases and J dropped 5 bases, with 11 bases sitting between them. The CDR3: CASSLGLAETQYF. CDR3 DNA sequence: TGTGCCAGCAGCCTAGGGCTAGCGGAGACCCAGTACTTC.

The chain recombines TRBV5-4 with TRBJ2-2; 11 positions match TRBD2. CDR1 is SGHNT and CDR2 is YYREEE in the germline V gene (reference sequence). J lost 2 bases, V lost 4 bases, and 7 bases had no gene match. The CDR3 length is 17 residues. This chain's CDR3 is CASSTRTSGLNTGELFF. The CDR3 DNA reads TGTGCCAGCAGCACCCGGACTAGCGGGCTAAACACCGGGGAGCTGTTTTTT.

The V and J genes are TRBV15 and TRBJ2-7, with a possible D match to TRBD2 (5 bases). Trimming stripped 1 base from V and 3 bases from J, with 10 bases between. The CDR3 has 14 amino acids. Per germline, CDR1 LNHNV and CDR2 YYDKDF (reference sequence). The CDR3 DNA reads as TGTGCCACCAGCAGAGGTGTCAGCGGCTACGAGCAGTACGTC. It encodes CATSRGVSGYEQYV.

V and J are TRBV11-2 and TRBJ2-5, with a weak D call TRBD1 (5 bases). Trimming left V 1 base short and J 4 bases short, with 10 bases between. The length of the CDR3 is 14 residues. Germline CDR1 and CDR2: SGHAT and FQNNGV. CDR3: CASSLVLRGETQYF. As DNA, the CDR3 is TGTGCCAGCAGCTTAGTATTAAGGGGAGAGACCCAGTACTTC.

V is TRBV6-2 or TRBV6-3 and J is TRBJ2-1; 7 bases align to TRBD2. The CDR3 consists of 13 residues. Germline V gene lookup returns CDR1 MNHEY and CDR2 SVGEGT. The V gene end was trimmed by 1 base and the J gene end by 9 bases; junction bases not matched to a gene: 3. For the CDR3, the DNA is TGTGCCAGCAGTTACTGGCGGGAGAGTGAGCAGTTCTTC. Protein sequence: CASSYWRESEQFF.

The chain recombines TRBV9 with TRBJ2-5; 7 bases fit TRBD2. CDR3 length equals 16 residues. Germline V lookup: CDR1 SGDLS, CDR2 YYNGEE. V gave up 3 bases and J gave up 4 bases; unmatched junction bases: 12. In DNA, the CDR3 is TGTGCCAGCAGCGCCCTCGGGACTACCCGCGGAGAGACCCAGTACTTC. Translation: CASSALGTTRGETQYF.

J is TRBJ2-7 and V is TRBV11-3; TRBD2 matches at 9 bases. The trim removed 1 base at V and 2 bases at J, leaving 3 bases unmatched. The germline V gene has CDR1 SGHNT and CDR2 YENEEA. The CDR3 length is 15 residues. CDR3 loop: CASSLAAGGTYEQYF. As DNA, the CDR3 is TGTGCCAGCAGCTTAGCAGCGGGAGGAACCTACGAGCAGTACTTC. The entire variable domain, with the rest obtained from reference TRBV11-3 and TRBJ2-7, is as follows: EAGVVQSPRYKIIEKKQPVAFWCNPISGHNTLYWYLQNLGQGPELLIRYENEEAVDDSQLPKDRFSAERLKGVDSTLKIQPAELGDSAVYLCASSLAAGGTYEQYFGPGTRLTVT.

The chain links TRBV11-3 to TRBJ2-2; TRBD2 might be the D (6 bases). With 5 bases removed from V and 7 bases from J, the gap between germline ends came to 11 bases. The CDR3 spans 13 residues. CDR1 and CDR2 (germline): SGHNT, YENEEA. The CDR3 loop is CASSLPGGGELFF. The DNA of the CDR3 is TGTGCCAGCAGCCTTCCCGGGGGCGGGGAGCTGTTTTTT.

The genes are TRBV7-9 and TRBJ2-1; 9 nucleotides match TRBD1. This CDR3 region has 17 residues. J gave up 8 bases and V 3 bases, and 14 bases lay outside the gene matches. Per the germline V gene, CDR1 is SEHNR and CDR2 is FQNEAQ (reference sequence). The CDR3: CASSFDPGTGTSYEQFF. Here the CDR3 DNA reads TGTGCCAGCAGCTTTGACCCCGGGACAGGGACGAGTTATGAGCAGTTCTTC.

The chain couples TRBV25-1 to TRBJ2-3; 9 positions agree with TRBD1. Germline V CDR1 and CDR2: MGHDK, SYGVNS. V was pared by 6 bases and J by 0 bases, with 7 bases of the junction left unmatched. This CDR3 has 16 amino acids. CDR3 sequence (DNA): TGTGCCAGCAGGGCGGACAGGGGCTATAGCACAGATACGCAGTATTTT. Its protein is CASRADRGYSTDTQYF.

This chain's CDR3 is CASRITGDSGNTIYF. CDR3 DNA: TGTGCCAGCAGGATAACAGGAGACTCTGGAAACACCATATATTTT. The rearrangement links TRBV6-5 to TRBJ1-3; D is possibly TRBD1 (5 bases). The CDR3 consists of 15 residues. With 6 bases removed from V and 0 bases from J, the gap between germline ends came to 12 bases. Germline CDR1 is MNHEY and CDR2 is SVGAGI.

This chain joins TRBV4-3 and TRBJ2-7; 10 bases map to TRBD2. V shed 1 base, J shed 6 bases, and the junction held 6 bases outside the gene matches. The CDR3 runs to 15 residues. Germline CDR1 LGHNA, CDR2 YSLEER. CDR3 loop: CASSQVVAGGVEQYF. The CDR3 DNA reads TGCGCCAGCAGCCAAGTCGTAGCGGGAGGAGTCGAGCAGTACTTC.

This rearrangement joins TRBV7-9 to TRBJ2-3, with D tentatively TRBD2 (6 bases). V was trimmed by 4 bases and J by 4 bases, leaving 12 bases between them. CDR1 is SEHNR, CDR2 FQNEAQ, per germline (reference sequence). The CDR3 totals 14 residues. CDR3 sequence (DNA): TGTGCCAGCAGCTGGGCGGGCGGGGCAGATACGCAGTATTTT. It specifies CASSWAGGADTQYF.

This clone is deemed medium-sized. The rearrangement joins TRBV6-5 to TRBJ2-1; perhaps TRBD1 as D (5 bases). Germline V CDR1 and CDR2: MNHEY, SVGAGI. This CDR3 region has 11 residues. Trimming stripped 7 bases from V and 7 bases from J, with 8 bases between. This chain's CDR3 is CASIKGNEQFF. The CDR3 nucleotides read TGTGCCAGCATCAAGGGGAATGAGCAGTTCTTC.

J is TRBJ2-7 and V is TRBV6-2 or TRBV6-3, with D perhaps matching TRBD1 (6 bases). The ends were cut back, 6 bases at V and 6 bases at J, with 9 bases in the middle. Germline V lookup: CDR1 MNHEY, CDR2 SVGEGT. This CDR3 is built from 11 residues. CDR3 bases: TGTGCCAGCAGCATAGGGGGCGAGCAGTACTTC. Residues: CASSIGGEQYF.

The chain recombines TRBV30 with TRBJ1-3; unclear D gene. Trimming stripped 6 bases from V and 0 bases from J, with 12 bases between. This CDR3 is built from 14 residues. Per germline, CDR1 GTSNPN and CDR2 SVGIG (reference sequence). The CDR3 spells CACGTRSSGNTIYF. DNA of the CDR3: TGTGCCTGTGGTACAAGGAGCTCTGGAAACACCATATATTTT.

The chain has TRBV18 and TRBJ1-4; possibly TRBD1 for D (6 bases). The CDR3 consists of 15 residues. V gave up 2 bases and J gave up 4 bases, with 11 bases separating them. CDR1 is KGHSH, CDR2 LQKENI, per germline. In DNA form, the CDR3 reads TGTGCCAGCTCACCAGGGGGCAGAATTAATGAAAAACTGTTTTTT. This encodes CASSPGGRINEKLFF.

The genes are TRBV11-2 and TRBJ2-1; TRBD1 matches at 11 bases. Germline lookup yields CDR1 SGHAT and CDR2 FQNNGV. The CDR3 extends over 15 amino acids. V lost 6 bases, J lost 3 bases, and 4 bases stayed unmatched. The CDR3 bases are TGTGCCAGCAGACTCGGGACAGGGGGCTACAATGAGCAGTTCTTC. Protein sequence: CASRLGTGGYNEQFF.

The chain couples TRBV6-5 to TRBJ1-6, with 7 bases fitting TRBD1. Germline V gene sequence: CDR1 MNHEY, CDR2 SVGAGI. Trimming removed 5 bases from V and 5 bases from J; junction bases left unmatched: 3. CDR3 length: 14 residues. This CDR3 is CASSRDSDNSPLHF. CDR3 nucleotides: TGTGCCAGCAGTCGGGACAGCGATAATTCACCCCTCCACTTT.

This rearrangement joins TRBV5-6 to TRBJ2-1, with D possibly matching TRBD2 (7 bases). The CDR3 loop spans 14 amino acids. The germline gives CDR1 SGHDT, CDR2 YYEEEE. V was pared by 4 bases and J by 5 bases, with 13 bases between. CDR3: CASSPVGGHNEQFF. CDR3 nucleotide sequence: TGTGCCAGCAGCCCCGTCGGGGGGCACAATGAGCAGTTCTTC.